The 14 T cell receptor beta chains below come from one sample, sequenced in a study of cytomegalovirus exposure and HLA in healthy donors. Clones were sequenced by immunoSEQ multiplex PCR, and TCRdb holds only the in-frame ones, with some missing. This table has 60,000 or so clones, roughly nine tenths appearing once. The source material was PBMCs. Every receptor here comes from a man between 18 and 29 years old in good health and CMV-seronegative.

The chain carries TRBV21-1 and TRBJ2-2; the table names TRBD1, a call not compared with the DNA. TRBV21-1 is annotated as a pseudogene. The length of the CDR3 is 17 residues. The chain's CDR3 is CASSKDRTIGRAGELFF. CDR3 bases: TGTGCCAGCAGCAAGGACAGGACTATCGGTCGGGCCGGGGAGCTGTTTTTT.

The chain employs TRBV29-1 and TRBJ2-5, with no clear D. The CDR3 is made up of 18 amino acids. Trimming left V 4 bases short and J 2 bases short, with 26 bases between. Per the germline V gene, CDR1 is SQVTM and CDR2 is ANQGSEA. In DNA, the CDR3 is TGCAGCGTTGTTAGTTCAACGGGTCGGTGGCAGAGACAAGAGACCCAGTACTTC. Its protein product is CSVVSSTGRWQRQETQYF.

This clone was observed a single time. V usage is TRBV7-9 and J usage is TRBJ2-5, with 7 bases aligning to TRBD2. CDR3 length equals 17 residues. V lost 5 bases and J lost 1; bases outside the gene matches: 13. The V gene's germline CDR1 is SEHNR and CDR2 FQNEAQ (reference sequence). CDR3 nucleotide sequence: TGTGCCAGCAGCCCCAACCCCACGGGAGGCCTCCAAGAGACCCAGTACTTC. Translation gives CASSPNPTGGLQETQYF.

The chain employs TRBV27 and TRBJ2-6; TRBD2 matches at 10 bases. This CDR3 has 22 amino acids. J was trimmed by 0 bases and V by 3 bases; bases with no gene match: 17. Germline assignment: CDR1 MNHEY and CDR2 SMNVEV (reference sequence). The CDR3: CASSLNVPSGRAANSGANVLTF. The CDR3 nucleotides are TGTGCCAGCAGTTTGAACGTTCCGAGCGGGAGGGCCGCCAACTCTGGGGCCAACGTCCTGACTTTC.

The chain links TRBV9 to TRBJ2-2, with TRBD2 identical over 11 bases. CDR1 is SGDLS, CDR2 YYNGEE, per germline. With V trimmed by 8 bases and J by 4 bases, 4 bases remained unmatched. The CDR3 spans 14 residues. This CDR3 reads CASTSGSGTGELFF. As DNA, the CDR3 is TGTGCCAGTACTAGCGGGAGTGGCACCGGGGAGCTGTTTTTT.

The chain recombines TRBV5-8 with TRBJ2-1; the D gene is possibly TRBD1 (5 bases). The CDR3 consists of 15 residues. The germline CDR1 and CDR2 sequences are SGHTS and YDEGEE. Trimming removed 4 bases from V and 4 bases from J, with 15 bases in between. CDR3 residues: CASSPPKGRYNEQFF. CDR3 DNA: TGTGCCAGCAGCCCCCCGAAGGGGCGTTACAATGAGCAGTTCTTC. Variable domain in full (rest from reference TRBV5-8 and TRBJ2-1): EAGVTQSPTHLIKTRGQQATLRCSPISGHTSVYWYQQALGLGLQFLLWYDEGEERNRGNFPPRFSGRQFPNYSSELNVNALELEDSALYLCASSPPKGRYNEQFFGPGTRLTVL.

The V call is TRBV28, the J call TRBJ2-3; TRBD1 matches at 10 bases. With 5 bases clipped from V and 4 bases from J, the junction kept 9 bases outside the gene matches. Germline values: CDR1 MDHEN, CDR2 SYDVKM. The CDR3 covers 16 residues. CDR3 DNA: TGTGCCAGCAGTGCCCCCGGGACAGGGGTGCCAGATACGCAGTATTTT. It encodes CASSAPGTGVPDTQYF.

The chain carries TRBV12-5 and TRBJ2-1; 8 nucleotides match TRBD2. V gave up 0 bases and J gave up 1 base; unmatched junction bases: 11. From germline, CDR1 is LGHNT and CDR2 FRNRAP. CDR3 size: 19 residues. This CDR3 is CASGLVLQAGGTSYNEQFF. CDR3 nucleotides: TGTGCTAGTGGTTTGGTACTGCAGGCGGGAGGTACTTCCTACAATGAGCAGTTCTTC. Looking up the rest from reference TRBV12-5 and TRBJ2-1 gives the full variable domain: DARVTQTPRHKVTEMGQEVTMRCQPILGHNTVFWYRQTMMQGLELLAYFRNRAPLDDSGMPKDRFSAEMPDATLATLKIQPSEPRDSAVYFCASGLVLQAGGTSYNEQFFGPGTRLTVL.

This clone appeared a few times. The chain combines TRBV25-1 with TRBJ2-2; weak D call: TRBD1 (5 bases). The CDR3 is 15 residues long. Germline loops: CDR1 MGHDK, CDR2 SYGVNS. Between the trimmed V and J ends, which lost 2 bases and 7 bases, there was a span of 14 bases. This chain's CDR3 is CASSERGVSIGELFF. CDR3 DNA sequence: TGTGCCAGCAGTGAAAGGGGCGTGAGTATCGGGGAGCTGTTTTTT.

The chain joins TRBV4-1 to TRBJ2-1; 9 positions agree with TRBD2. Trimming at V came to 1 base and at J to 7 bases, leaving 8 bases not matched to a gene. The germline gives CDR1 MGHRA, CDR2 YSYEKL. The CDR3 length is 16 residues. CDR3 protein: CASSQGGRLAENEQFF. The CDR3 DNA follows: TGCGCCAGCAGCCAAGGTGGACGACTAGCGGAGAATGAGCAGTTCTTC.

This clone came up once. The chain combines TRBV5-5 with TRBJ2-7; 10 bases are a match to TRBD1. V was pared by 4 bases and J by 2 bases, with 6 bases of the junction left unmatched. Germline V lookup: CDR1 SGHKS, CDR2 YYEKEE (reference sequence). This CDR3 is 15 amino acids long. The CDR3 is CASSQTGTGAYEQYF. In DNA, the CDR3 is TGTGCCAGCAGCCAAACCGGGACAGGGGCCTACGAGCAGTACTTC.

This chain joins TRBV30 and TRBJ2-5; maybe TRBD2 (5 bases). V lost 1 base to trimming and J lost 5 bases, with 11 bases between them. Germline-derived CDR1 and CDR2 are GTSNPN and SVGIG (reference sequence). The CDR3 has 13 amino acids. The CDR3 nucleotides read TGTGCCTGGAGTGGGGCGAGGGTGGAGACCCAGTACTTC. This sequence encodes CAWSGARVETQYF.

The genes are TRBV18 and TRBJ1-1, with 7 bases aligning to TRBD1. This CDR3 is 14 amino acids long. The V gene's germline CDR1 is KGHSH and CDR2 LQKENI. V was pared by 6 bases and J by 7 bases, with 11 bases of the junction left unmatched. The CDR3 is CASSPFTGDNEAFF. CDR3 sequence (DNA): TGTGCCAGCTCGCCGTTTACAGGGGATAATGAAGCTTTCTTT. Using reference TRBV18 and TRBJ1-1 for the parts outside the CDR3, the full variable domain is NAGVMQNPRHLVRRRGQEARLRCSPMKGHSHVYWYRQLPEEGLKFMVYLQKENIIDESGMPKERFSAEFPKEGPSILRIQQVVRGDSAAYFCASSPFTGDNEAFFGQGTRLTVV.

This clone showed up just a few times. This sequence joins TRBV11-2 and TRBJ2-1, with D possibly being TRBD1 (6 bases). The CDR3 loop spans 14 amino acids. Looked up from germline, CDR1 is SGHAT and CDR2 is FQNNGV. V lost 5 bases and J lost 2, with 10 bases in between. This CDR3 reads CASSVGQTYNEQFF. In DNA form, the CDR3 reads TGTGCCAGCAGCGTCGGACAGACCTACAATGAGCAGTTCTTC.